The rows below give T cell receptor beta chains drawn from one sample of a study of cytomegalovirus exposure and HLA in healthy donors. TCRdb keeps only in-frame clones here, not all; method: immunoSEQ multiplex PCR. The repertoire has 110,000 to 150,000 clones, more than 75% of them found once; the top ten carry 2% to 2.5%. Sequencing was done on a sample of PBMCs. These receptors came from a woman between 18 and 29 years old in good health and CMV-seropositive. The CDR3 runs from the conserved cysteine through the conserved F or W. A D gene is named only where the DNA matches it firmly. The size of a clone is reported for some rows only, either as once, few or many, or as a class for expanded clones.

D gene: -; V gene: TRBV5-1; J gene: TRBJ1-4; clone size: -; CDR3 DNA: TGCGCCAGCAGCTTGGGGGAGGTTGGTGAAAAACTGTTTTTT; CDR3 protein: CASSLGEVGEKLFF
D gene: -; V gene: TRBV28; J gene: TRBJ1-4; clone size: -; CDR3 DNA: TGTGCCAGCAGTTTCAGCAGGAGGTCAACTAATGAAAAACTGTTTTTT; CDR3 protein: CASSFSRRSTNEKLFF
D gene: TRBD1; V gene: TRBV5-1; J gene: TRBJ2-5; clone size: -; CDR3 DNA: TGCGCCAGCAGCTTGTATTACAGGGGGCGAGAGACCCAGTACTTC; CDR3 protein: CASSLYYRGRETQYF
D gene: -; V gene: TRBV18; J gene: TRBJ1-4; clone size: -; CDR3 DNA: TGTGCCAGCTCACCAGATGCCAGGGGCTACGAAAAACTGTTTTTT; CDR3 protein: CASSPDARGYEKLFF
D gene: TRBD2; V gene: TRBV5-6; J gene: TRBJ2-1; clone size: -; CDR3 DNA: TGTGCCAGCAGCGACGGGACTAGCGGGGTTTCCTCCTACAATGAGCAGTTCTTC; CDR3 protein: CASSDGTSGVSSYNEQFF
D gene: -; V gene: TRBV2; J gene: TRBJ1-4; clone size: -; CDR3 DNA: TGTGCCAGCAGTGTCCAGGGAATTGGGGAAAAACTGTTTTTT; CDR3 protein: CASSVQGIGEKLFF
D gene: TRBD2; V gene: TRBV5-6; J gene: TRBJ2-7; clone size: once; CDR3 DNA: TGTGCCAGCAGCTTGGCCGGGGGGGTAAGTGTCTACGAGCAGTACTTC; CDR3 protein: CASSLAGGVSVYEQYF
D gene: TRBD1; V gene: TRBV6-1; J gene: TRBJ1-5; clone size: once; CDR3 DNA: TGTGCCATCCTGACAGGGAAGGGTAATCAGCCCCAGCATTTT; CDR3 protein: CAILTGKGNQPQHF
D gene: TRBD1; V gene: TRBV7-9; J gene: TRBJ1-1; clone size: -; CDR3 DNA: TGTGCCAGCAGCCCCCGGGACAGGGGTCCTGAAGCTTTCTTT; CDR3 protein: CASSPRDRGPEAFF
D gene: -; V gene: TRBV7-2; J gene: TRBJ2-2; clone size: -; CDR3 DNA: TGTGCCAGCAGCTTAGCCGCCGGGACAGGGGAGCTGTTTTTT; CDR3 protein: CASSLAAGTGELFF
D gene: -; V gene: TRBV9; J gene: TRBJ2-4; clone size: -; CDR3 DNA: TGTGCCAGCAGCGTAGAGTCAGGTGTAATAGCCAAAAACATTCAGTACTTC; CDR3 protein: CASSVESGVIAKNIQYF
D gene: -; V gene: TRBV19; J gene: TRBJ1-1; clone size: -; CDR3 DNA: TGTGCCAGTAGTATAGATCAACAGAGAGTGAACACTGAAGCTTTCTTT; CDR3 protein: CASSIDQQRVNTEAFF
D gene: -; V gene: TRBV6-5; J gene: TRBJ2-7; clone size: few; CDR3 DNA: TGTGCCAGCAGCTGGCCGGGAAAAATCTACGAGCAGTACTTC; CDR3 protein: CASSWPGKIYEQYF
D gene: -; V gene: TRBV27; J gene: TRBJ1-4; clone size: -; CDR3 DNA: TGTGCCAGCAGAAGACAGGATGGATATGAAAAACTGTTTTTT; CDR3 protein: CASRRQDGYEKLFF
D gene: -; V gene: TRBV7-2; J gene: TRBJ2-1; clone size: -; CDR3 DNA: TGTGCCAGCAGCCAAAGGGGTAACAATGAGCAGTTCTTC; CDR3 protein: CASSQRGNNEQFF